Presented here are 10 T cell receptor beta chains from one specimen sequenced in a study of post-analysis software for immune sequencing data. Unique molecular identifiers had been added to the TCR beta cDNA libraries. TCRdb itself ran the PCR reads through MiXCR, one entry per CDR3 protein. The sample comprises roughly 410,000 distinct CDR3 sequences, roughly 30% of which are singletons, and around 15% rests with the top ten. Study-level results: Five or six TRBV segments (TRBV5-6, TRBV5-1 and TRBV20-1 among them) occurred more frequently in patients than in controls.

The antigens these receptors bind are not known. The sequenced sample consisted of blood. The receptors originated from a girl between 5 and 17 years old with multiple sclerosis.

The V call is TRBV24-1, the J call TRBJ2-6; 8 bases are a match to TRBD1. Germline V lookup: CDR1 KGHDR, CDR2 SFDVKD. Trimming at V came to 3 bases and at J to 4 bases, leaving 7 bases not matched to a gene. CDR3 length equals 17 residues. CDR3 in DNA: TGTGCCACCAGTGATCCCCAGGGGGCGGGAGGGGCCAACGTCCTGACTTTC. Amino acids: CATSDPQGAGGANVLTF.

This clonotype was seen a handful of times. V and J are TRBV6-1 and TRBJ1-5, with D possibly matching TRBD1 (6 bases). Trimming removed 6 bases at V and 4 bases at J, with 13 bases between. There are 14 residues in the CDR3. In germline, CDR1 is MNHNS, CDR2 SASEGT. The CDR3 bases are TGTGCCAGCAGCCCATACAGGGATAATCAGCCCCAGCATTTT. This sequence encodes CASSPYRDNQPQHF.

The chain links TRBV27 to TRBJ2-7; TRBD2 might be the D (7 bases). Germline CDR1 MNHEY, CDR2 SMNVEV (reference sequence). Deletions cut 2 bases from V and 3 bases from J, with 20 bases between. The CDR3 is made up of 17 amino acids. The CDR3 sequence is CASSLRRGGVVDYEQYF. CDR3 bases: TGTGCCAGCAGTTTAAGGAGAGGGGGGGTAGTCGACTACGAGCAGTACTTC.

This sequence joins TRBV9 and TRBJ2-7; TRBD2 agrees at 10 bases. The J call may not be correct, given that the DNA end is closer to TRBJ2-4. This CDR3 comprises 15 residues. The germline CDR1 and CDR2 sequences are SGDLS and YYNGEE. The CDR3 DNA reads TGTGCCAGCAGCGTAGGGGTAGCGGGGGGAAACATTCAGTACTTC. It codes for CASSVGVAGGNIQYF.

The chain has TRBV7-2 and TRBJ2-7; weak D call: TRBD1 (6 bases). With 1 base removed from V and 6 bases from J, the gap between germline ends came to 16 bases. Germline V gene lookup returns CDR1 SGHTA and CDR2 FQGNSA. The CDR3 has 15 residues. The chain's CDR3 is CASSLESLGAGEQYF. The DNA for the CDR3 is TGTGCCAGCAGCTTAGAAAGTTTGGGGGCGGGCGAGCAGTACTTC.

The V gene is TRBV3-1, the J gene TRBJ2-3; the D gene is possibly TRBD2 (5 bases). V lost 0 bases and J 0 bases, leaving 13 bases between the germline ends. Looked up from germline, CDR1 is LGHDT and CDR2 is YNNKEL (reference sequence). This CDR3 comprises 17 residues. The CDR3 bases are TGTGCCAGCAGCCAAGATTATCGGGGTTATAGCACAGATACGCAGTATTTT. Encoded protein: CASSQDYRGYSTDTQYF.

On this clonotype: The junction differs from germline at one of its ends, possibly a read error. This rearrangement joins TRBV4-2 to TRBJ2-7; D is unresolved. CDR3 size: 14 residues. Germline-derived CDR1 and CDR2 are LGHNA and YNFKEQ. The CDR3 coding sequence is TGTGTCAGCAGCCAAGAGGAATCGAGTCCCGAGCAGTACTTC. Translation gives CVSSQEESSPEQYF.

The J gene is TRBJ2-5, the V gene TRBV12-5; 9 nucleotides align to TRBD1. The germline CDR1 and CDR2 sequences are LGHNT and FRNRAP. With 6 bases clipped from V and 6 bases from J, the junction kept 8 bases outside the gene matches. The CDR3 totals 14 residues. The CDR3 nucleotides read TGTGCTAGTGGCCCCGGGACAGGGAAACAGACCCAGTACTTC. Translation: CASGPGTGKQTQYF.

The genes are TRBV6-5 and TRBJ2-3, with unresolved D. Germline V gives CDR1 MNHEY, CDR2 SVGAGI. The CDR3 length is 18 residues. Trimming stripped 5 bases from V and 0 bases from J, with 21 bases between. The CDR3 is CASSTRAPIGLSTDTQYF. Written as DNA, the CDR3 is TGTGCCAGCAGTACTCGAGCTCCGATAGGGCTAAGCACAGATACGCAGTATTTT.

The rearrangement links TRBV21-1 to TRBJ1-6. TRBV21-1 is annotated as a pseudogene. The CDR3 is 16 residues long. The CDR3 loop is CASSKAPRGKWSPLHF. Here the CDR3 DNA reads TGTGCCAGCAGCAAAGCGCCTCGGGGTAAATGGTCACCCCTCCACTTT.